This TCR beta chain was sequenced in a study of radiotherapy plus CTLA-4 blockade in lung cancer (dated by TCRdb to 2016 to 2019). Describing the broader study: Objective responses were observed in 15% to 20% of enrolled patients, and disease control was achieved in about 32%.

The library was made by the immunoSEQ multiplex PCR assay. TCRdb retrieved this table from immuneACCESS and kept in-frame rearrangements only. Not all clones are present; in checked studies, unresolved V genes account for under half, and no reason is known for the remainder. Present in this sample are about 60,000 clones, 75% to 85% of which were seen just once. The leading ten clones occupy 3.5% to 4% of the sample. Comment on this clone: The specificity of this receptor is unknown. Base qualities are missing; no much larger clone stands one base away.

Broader findings and caveats from the paper: The strongest predictors of response were reported to be early dynamic shifts in blood T cell clones along with a rise in serum interferon-beta following radiation. After treatment with radiotherapy and ipilimumab, TCR clones that came from tumors expanded in the peripheral blood.

The study evaluated CTLA-4 blockade (ipilimumab) given together with focal radiation therapy in patients who had chemo-refractory metastatic non-small-cell lung cancer. The clonotype was recovered from a human donor with non-small cell lung cancer who had a partial response to radiotherapy plus ipilimumab. The specimen comprised peripheral blood, sampled from a patient treated with radiotherapy plus ipilimumab.

The DNA sequence is as follows: TGTGCCAGCAGTTACCCCCCGGCAGGGTTTGAACCCCAGCATTTT. This translates into CASSYPPAGFEPQHF. The rearrangement joined TRBV6-6 to TRBJ1-5; tentative D gene TRBD1, with 5 bases matching. The CDR3, cysteine through phenylalanine, is 15 amino acids long. Only the CDR3 DNA is retained, 45 bases long and in frame from the first base. CDR1 and CDR2, per the germline V gene (reference sequence), are MNHNY and SVGAGI. V drops 2 bases and J drops 10 bases, leaving 18 bases in between.